This T cell receptor beta chain was sequenced in a study of OX40 agonist ivuxolimab in advanced cancers. Study at large: The diagnoses of dose-escalation patients were hepatocellular carcinoma, melanoma, renal cell or head and neck cancer. Prior checkpoint blockade (anti-PD-1, anti-PD-L1 or anti-CTLA-4) was permitted; around 39% had it.

The V gene's germline CDR1 is MNHEY and CDR2 SVGAGI. The CDR3 runs to 15 residues. Trimming cost V 5 bases and J 6 bases; bases outside gene matches: 10. Study conclusions and caveats: Expansion of clones was among the lowest in partial responders at 0.1-3.0 mg/kg.

TCRdb's copy holds only in-frame clones and misses some; the assay was immunoSEQ multiplex PCR. The sample shows about 90,000 clones, around 90% of them seen only once. About this clone itself: The antigen is unknown.

This clonotype originated in an adult with an advanced solid tumor such as melanoma, head and neck, liver or kidney cancer. The sample in question was CD4+ or CD8+ T cells sorted from blood, obtained in a trial of the OX40 agonist ivuxolimab. The chain uses TRBV6-5 and TRBJ2-7, with 10 bases fitting TRBD1. CDR3 sequence reads: CASSTARDRGGEQYF. The DNA of the CDR3 is TGTGCCAGCAGTACTGCCCGGGACAGGGGTGGCGAGCAGTACTTC.